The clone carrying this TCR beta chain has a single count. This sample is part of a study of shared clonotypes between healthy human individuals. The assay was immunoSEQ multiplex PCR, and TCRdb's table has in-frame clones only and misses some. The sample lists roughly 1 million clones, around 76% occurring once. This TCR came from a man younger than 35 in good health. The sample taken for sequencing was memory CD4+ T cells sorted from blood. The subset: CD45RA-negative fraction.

CDR3: CASSEPRQGTRNTEAFF. The CDR3 region has the DNA TGTGCCAGCAGTGAACCCCGACAGGGGACCCGGAACACTGAAGCTTTCTTT. V gene TRBV6-1 combines with J gene TRBJ1-1; 8 nucleotides align to TRBD1. V lost 2 bases and J lost 1; bases outside the gene matches: 9. CDR1 and CDR2 (germline): MNHNS, SASEGT. The CDR3 is 17 residues long.